A selection of T cell receptor beta chains follows, all from one sample in a study of T cell repertoires in cytomegalovirus infection. From the reads, TCRdb called clonotypes with MiXCR, one entry per CDR3 protein. Among about 400,000 distinct CDR3 sequences listed, approximately 30% were seen once. Their target antigens are unknown. The sample was cultured PBMCs, taken from culture after CMV antigen stimulation. The receptors stem from a human donor in good health (CMV status not recorded). Some clones in this sample may be carry-over from other donors' samples. Both conserved end residues are part of each CDR3. D genes are given only for firm matches. A clone size is listed for some rows: how often the clone was seen (once, few, many), or a class if it is expanded.

D gene	V gene	J gene	clone size	CDR3 DNA	CDR3 protein
TRBD2	TRBV7-4	TRBJ2-3	-	TGTGCCAGCAGCTTAAGGAAACTAGCGGGAGCTAGGAGGACAGATACGCAGTATTTT	CASSLRKLAGARRTDTQYF
-	TRBV6-5	TRBJ2-7	-	TGTGCCAGCAGTACCGCTACGGAGCAGTACTTC	CASSTATEQYF
TRBD1	TRBV7-9	TRBJ1-1	-	TGTGCCAGCAGCAATTATCCGACAGGGGGATCCACTGAAGCTTTCTTT	CASSNYPTGGSTEAFF
-	TRBV7-4	TRBJ1-1	few	TGTGCCAGCAGCCAAACAGGAACGAACACTGAAGCTTTCTTT	CASSQTGTNTEAFF
TRBD1	TRBV4-1	TRBJ1-6	few	TGCGCCAGCAGCCGGGACGGACAGGGGGCTTCACCCCTCCACTTT	CASSRDGQGASPLHF
TRBD1	TRBV12-3/TRBV12-4	TRBJ1-2	-	TGTGCCAGCAGCCCCACCCGACAGGGGGCAGGTGGCTACACCTTC	CASSPTRQGAGGYTF
-	TRBV5-4	TRBJ1-1	-	TGTGCCAGCACCGACACGAGCACTGAAGCTTTCTTT	CASTDTSTEAFF
-	TRBV14	TRBJ1-1	-	TGTGCCAGCAAGAGGAACATGAACACTGAAGCTTTCTTT	CASKRNMNTEAFF
-	TRBV19	TRBJ2-5	-	TGTGCCAGTAGTACAGGGAGGACCCAGTACTTC	CASSTGRTQYF
-	TRBV7-3	TRBJ2-3	many	TGTGCCAGCAGCCCACGTGGTAGCACAGATACGCAGTATTTT	CASSPRGSTDTQYF
-	TRBV12-3/TRBV12-4	TRBJ2-3	many	TGTGCCAGCAGTTTAAGTAGAGATACGCAGTATTTT	CASSLSRDTQYF
-	TRBV6-1	TRBJ1-5	-	TGTGCCAGCAGTGTGGGGGCCCAGCCCCAGCATTTT	CASSVGAQPQHF
-	TRBV20-1	TRBJ2-5	-	TGCAGTGCCGGCTTAGGGGACTCACAAGAGACCCAGTACTTC	CSAGLGDSQETQYF
-	TRBV6-6	TRBJ1-1	-	TGTGCCAGCAGTATAGCCGGACGGAGTGAAGCTTTCTTT	CASSIAGRSEAFF
TRBD1	TRBV27	TRBJ2-1	-	TGTGCCAGCAGTCTTGTTGACAGGGGGCACAATGAGCAGTTCTTC	CASSLVDRGHNEQFF
-	TRBV7-8	TRBJ1-1	few	TGTGCCAGCAGTATTGGAATTACAGCTACCAACACTGAAGCTTTCTTT	CASSIGITATNTEAFF
-	TRBV20-1	TRBJ2-7	few	TGCAGTGCTCAGGGGAGCTCCTACGAGCAGTACTTC	CSAQGSSYEQYF
TRBD1	TRBV19	TRBJ2-1	-	TGTGCCAGTAGTATAGGACAGGGAAAAGGGAATGAGCAGTTCTTC	CASSIGQGKGNEQFF
-	TRBV19	TRBJ2-3	-	TGTGCCAGTAGTTTTATGTTGCATGGGGGAGATACGCAGTATTTT	CASSFMLHGGDTQYF
TRBD1	TRBV27	TRBJ2-7	-	TGTGCCAGCAGCCGGCAGGGGGCTGCTTCCTACGAGCAGTACTTC	CASSRQGAASYEQYF
TRBD2	TRBV27	TRBJ2-1	few	TGTGCCAGCAGCCCTCAGACTAGCGGGAGGCCCTACAATGAGCAGTTCTTC	CASSPQTSGRPYNEQFF
TRBD1	TRBV6-2/TRBV6-3	TRBJ2-5	-	TGTGCCAGCAGGCCCACCGGGACAGGGGCTGGGGAGACCCAGTACTTC	CASRPTGTGAGETQYF
-	TRBV4-1	TRBJ2-3	-	TGCGCCAGCAGCCAAGAGCGGATTCCAGATACGCAGTATTTT	CASSQERIPDTQYF
-	TRBV6-8	TRBJ2-3	-	TGTGCCAGCAGTTACGGCGGGACGAGTCGAGATACGCAGTATTTT	CASSYGGTSRDTQYF
-	TRBV30	TRBJ2-1	-	TGTGCCTGGAGCAGGACTCCCCAGGGTGAGCAGTTCTTC	CAWSRTPQGEQFF
-	TRBV7-3	TRBJ2-3	-	TGTGCCAGCAGCCGTGGACAGCCCACAGATACGCAGTATTTT	CASSRGQPTDTQYF
-	TRBV18	TRBJ1-3	-	TGTGCCAGCTCACCACCTGACGGCGTTGGAAACACCATATATTTT	CASSPPDGVGNTIYF